This TCR beta chain was found in a study of radiation and T cells in renal cell carcinoma. Study outcomes and limitations: Top tumor clonotypes rose in blood 2 weeks post-radiation, then contracted.

Time point meaning: blood 4 weeks post-SBRT, at nephrectomy. The treatment: 15 Gy SBRT to primary tumor, nephrectomy 4 weeks later. Repertoires were generated with immunoSEQ multiplex PCR, while TCRdb's copy carries only in-frame clones and drops some. The sample carries some 81,000 clones, 80% to 90% recorded once. This clone has only one observation. Its specificity is not known. The receptor comes from a woman in her 70s with renal cell carcinoma. The source was blood, collected from a patient whose treatment included radiotherapy and nephrectomy.

The CDR3: CASSPLRTGDEQYF. The CDR3 nucleotides are TGTGCCAGCAGCCCGCTAAGGACAGGGGATGAGCAGTACTTC. The chain combines TRBV14 with TRBJ2-7, with 9 bases matching TRBD1. The CDR3 loop spans 14 amino acids. The germline CDR1 and CDR2 sequences are SGHDN and FVKESK. After removal of 4 bases from V and 7 bases from J, the junction contained 8 bases not matched to a gene.